Below are 14 T cell receptor beta chains sequenced from a single sample in a study of blood T cell repertoires in COVID-19 (dated by TCRdb to 2018 to 2020). Library prep was done by the immunoSEQ multiplex PCR assay. Held by TCRdb, this immuneACCESS table contains in-frame sequences only and omits some clones. Under half of the omission traces to an unresolved V gene where checked; the cause of the rest is unknown. This sample is represented by roughly 300,000 clones; about four fifths of them were singletons. Around 10% of the sample lies in the top ten. Sequencing was done on a sample of peripheral blood. The receptors were gathered from a woman in her forties or fifties who had recovered from COVID-19.

This clone has only a few counts. The V gene is TRBV6-6, the J gene TRBJ2-5; possibly TRBD2 for D (5 bases). This CDR3 has 12 residues. Trimming took off 8 bases at V and 0 bases at J, with 7 bases between the two ends. Germline CDR1 reads MNHNY; CDR2 reads SVGAGI (reference sequence). The CDR3 spells CASYGDQETQYF. The DNA of the CDR3 is TGTGCCAGCTACGGGGACCAAGAGACCCAGTACTTC.

The chain is built from TRBV18 and TRBJ2-5; D uncertain. Trimming shortened V by 4 bases and J by 5 bases, and 17 bases separated the two germline ends. Germline-derived CDR1 and CDR2 are KGHSH and LQKENI. This CDR3 comprises 15 residues. The CDR3 bases are TGTGCCAGCTCACTAGTCACTGTAAGAACGGAGACCCAGTACTTC. Protein product: CASSLVTVRTETQYF.

The chain is built from TRBV18 and TRBJ1-6; D is uncertain. Between the trimmed V and J ends, which lost 3 bases and 8 bases, there was a span of 14 bases. The CDR3 consists of 15 residues. Germline V gene data show CDR1 as KGHSH and CDR2 as LQKENI. The CDR3 DNA reads as TGTGCCAGCTCACCCGCTAGTCCCGGGGATTCACCCCTCCACTTT. This codes for CASSPASPGDSPLHF.

Turning to this clone: Other DNA sequences in this specimen translate into the identical CDR3. V usage is TRBV4-3 and J usage is TRBJ2-1; no clear D gene. The CDR3 has 13 residues. Trimming removed 0 bases from V and 7 bases from J, with 7 bases in between. The germline V gene encodes CDR1 LGHNA and CDR2 YSLEER. The DNA for the CDR3 is TGCGCCAGCAGCCAAGAACTGCGAAATGAGCAGTTCTTC. It translates to CASSQELRNEQFF.

The gene calls are TRBV7-3 and TRBJ1-2; TRBD1 matches 7 bases. Germline V gene lookup returns CDR1 SGHTA and CDR2 FQGTGA. The CDR3 spans 13 residues. V lost 5 bases, J lost 8 bases, and 8 bases stayed unmatched. The CDR3 region has the DNA TGTGCCAGCAGCCCAGACAGGGCGGGAGGCTACACCTTC. Its translation is CASSPDRAGGYTF.

This clone was seen a single time. The chain joins TRBV29-1 to TRBJ2-1; 8 positions agree with TRBD2. The CDR3 has 17 amino acids. The ends lost 7 bases at V and 4 bases at J; junction bases unmatched: 18. Germline CDR1 reads SQVTM; CDR2 reads ANQGSEA. CDR3 sequence: CSGISGSLGTGYNEQFF. The CDR3 DNA follows: TGCAGCGGTATAAGCGGGAGCCTGGGCACCGGATACAATGAGCAGTTCTTC.

The rearrangement uses TRBV3-1 (or the pseudogene TRBV3-2) and TRBJ2-2; 9 bases are shared with TRBD1. The CDR3 has 14 residues. From germline, CDR1 is LGHDT and CDR2 YNNKEL (reference sequence). V was pared by 2 bases and J by 6 bases, with 1 base of the junction left unmatched. For the CDR3, the DNA is TGTGCCAGCAGCCAACGACAGGGGGCCGGGGAGCTGTTTTTT. This translates into CASSQRQGAGELFF.

This clone has a single count. This chain uses TRBV19 with TRBJ2-1, with 8 bases identical to TRBD2. V was clipped by 5 bases and J by 6 bases; unmatched bases: 12. The CDR3 has 16 residues. From germline, CDR1 is LNHDA and CDR2 SQIVND (reference sequence). The CDR3 coding sequence is TGTGCCAGTAGTTCGGGCCGGGGGGGATTGGGCAATGAGCAGTTCTTC. Translating it yields CASSSGRGGLGNEQFF.

This sequence joins TRBV6-4 and TRBJ2-5; maybe TRBD2 (6 bases). The CDR3 has 15 residues. CDR1 is MRHNA, CDR2 SNTAGT, per germline. The V end lost 6 bases, the J end lost 1 base, and 15 bases lay between the germline ends. The CDR3 nucleotides read TGTGCCAGCAGCCACAAAGCGGGCTCCCAAGAGACCCAGTACTTC. Protein product: CASSHKAGSQETQYF.

The chain couples TRBV3-1 (or the pseudogene TRBV3-2) to TRBJ2-1, with 16 bases identical to TRBD2. V lost 4 bases, J lost 0 bases, and 9 bases stayed unmatched. CDR1 and CDR2 (germline): LGHDT, YNNKEL (reference sequence). CDR3 length: 20 residues. CDR3 amino acids: CASSPNPGLAGGPSYNEQFF. The CDR3 coding sequence is TGTGCCAGCAGCCCCAACCCGGGACTAGCGGGGGGGCCCTCCTACAATGAGCAGTTCTTC.

V gene TRBV3-1 (or the pseudogene TRBV3-2) combines with J gene TRBJ2-7, with D possibly matching TRBD1 (5 bases). V lost 0 bases and J lost 0, with 6 bases in between. The CDR3 totals 14 residues. Germline CDR1 reads LGHDT; CDR2 reads YNNKEL (reference sequence). The CDR3 coding sequence is TGTGCCAGCAGCCAAGAAGGGGTCTCCTACGAGCAGTACTTC. It specifies CASSQEGVSYEQYF.

The chain recombines TRBV6-2 or TRBV6-3 with TRBJ2-3; D is perhaps TRBD1 (5 bases). Germline CDR1 MNHEY, CDR2 SVGEGT. V was shortened by 5 bases and J by 3 bases, with 12 bases between the two germline ends. The CDR3 has 14 amino acids. CDR3 in amino acids: CASSGSYRTDTQYF. As DNA, the CDR3 is TGTGCCAGCAGTGGCAGTTACAGGACAGATACGCAGTATTTT.

The chain uses TRBV21-1 and TRBJ1-6; the DNA was not compared with TRBD1, the D call given in the table. TRBV21-1 is a recognized pseudogene. This CDR3 spans 15 amino acids. For the CDR3, the DNA is TGTGCCAGCAGCTTCGGACAGGGTGATAATTCACCCCTCCACTTT. The encoded protein is CASSFGQGDNSPLHF.

The chain links TRBV11-2 to TRBJ1-1; no definite D call. CDR1 is SGHAT, CDR2 FQNNGV, per germline. The V end was cut by 3 bases, the J end by 1 base, with 6 bases between. CDR3 length equals 13 residues. The CDR3 sequence is CASSFSENTEAFF. The CDR3 DNA sequence: TGTGCCAGCAGCTTTTCAGAGAACACTGAAGCTTTCTTT.